Presented here are 15 T cell receptor beta chains from one specimen sequenced in a study of shared clonotypes between healthy human individuals. Generated by immunoSEQ multiplex PCR, the TCRdb table keeps only in-frame clones and is missing some. The top ten hold over 0.12% of the sample, which has approximately 2.5 million clones, approximately 92% seen once. The sequencing input was naive CD4+ T cells sorted from blood. Indicated subset: CD45RA+ positively selected. The receptors were gathered from a man between 18 and 35 years old in good health.

J is TRBJ2-2 and V is TRBV2; 10 bases are shared with TRBD2. CDR3 length: 17 amino acids. J was trimmed by 5 bases and V by 6 bases; bases with no gene match: 12. Germline CDR1 reads SNHLY; CDR2 reads FYNNEI. The CDR3 is CASRTASGGTGTGELFF. The DNA for the CDR3 is TGTGCCAGCAGAACAGCTAGCGGGGGCACCGGGACCGGGGAGCTGTTTTTT.

This clone was counted a single time. The chain has TRBV10-1 and TRBJ2-1, with D perhaps matching TRBD1 (7 bases). Germline CDR1 WNHNN, CDR2 SYGVQD (reference sequence). Trimming stripped 6 bases from V and 4 bases from J, with 16 bases between. There are 15 residues in the CDR3. CDR3 nucleotide sequence: TGCGCCAGCAGCGGAGGGTCCAGGGGGTACAATGAGCAGTTCTTC. Translation gives CASSGGSRGYNEQFF.

The chain combines TRBV18 with TRBJ2-3; D uncertain. This CDR3 has 15 residues. The V gene lost 3 bases and the J gene lost 0 bases, with 10 bases spanning the gap. CDR1 and CDR2 (germline): KGHSH, LQKENI. CDR3 loop: CASSPSRFSTDTQYF. The CDR3 bases are TGTGCCAGCTCACCCTCCAGGTTCAGCACAGATACGCAGTATTTT.

The J gene is TRBJ1-5, the V gene TRBV19; D gene uncertain. Germline CDR1 and CDR2: LNHDA and SQIVND (reference sequence). V lost 3 bases to trimming and J lost 0 bases, with 12 bases between them. CDR3 length: 16 residues. The CDR3 nucleotides are TGTGCCAGTAGTATGCGGCACGCCGATAGCAATCAGCCCCAGCATTTT. As protein: CASSMRHADSNQPQHF. The complete variable domain, with remaining parts taken from reference TRBV19 and TRBJ1-5, reads DGGITQSPKYLFRKEGQNVTLSCEQNLNHDAMYWYRQDPGQGLRLIYYSQIVNDFQKGDIAEGYSVSREKKESFPLTVTSAQKNPTAFYLCASSMRHADSNQPQHFGDGTRLSIL.

The chain carries TRBV7-2 and TRBJ2-3; 12 bases align to TRBD2. J lost 4 bases, V lost 5 bases, and 13 bases had no gene match. CDR3 length equals 18 residues. Looked up from germline, CDR1 is SGHTA and CDR2 is FQGNSA. This CDR3 reads CASSKRMTSGRSADTQYF. Written as DNA, the CDR3 is TGTGCCAGCAGCAAACGTATGACTAGCGGGAGATCGGCAGATACGCAGTATTTT.

The genes are TRBV25-1 and TRBJ2-3; a weak D match, TRBD1 (5 bases). V shed 1 base and J shed 1 base, with 12 bases lying between them. CDR1 MGHDK and CDR2 SYGVNS come from the germline V gene. The CDR3 sequence is 16 residues long. The CDR3 protein is CASSEFGKGRTDTQYF. The CDR3, as DNA: TGTGCCAGCAGTGAATTTGGGAAGGGGCGCACAGATACGCAGTATTTT.

V is TRBV7-9 and J is TRBJ2-7; TRBD2 aligns across 12 bases. CDR3 length equals 15 residues. Trimming removed 0 bases from V and 6 bases from J; junction bases left unmatched: 3. Germline V gives CDR1 SEHNR, CDR2 FQNEAQ (reference sequence). The CDR3 nucleotides are TGTGCCAGCAGCTTAGCGCTGACTAGCGGGAGCGAGCAGTACTTC. Translated, it gives CASSLALTSGSEQYF.

In the case of this clone: Other DNA sequences from this sample encode an identical CDR3 as well. The J gene is TRBJ1-4, the V gene TRBV5-1, with D tentatively TRBD1 (5 bases). The CDR3 consists of 14 residues. V was shortened by 5 bases and J by 0 bases, with 8 bases between the two germline ends. Germline V CDR1 and CDR2: SGHRS, YFSETQ. Written as DNA, the CDR3 is TGCGCCAGCAGACGGGGGACAACTAATGAAAAACTGTTTTTT. It codes for CASRRGTTNEKLFF.

Only one count was recorded for this clone. V and J are TRBV28 and TRBJ2-7; D may correspond to TRBD1 or TRBD2 (5 bases each). Trimming removed 5 bases from V and 7 bases from J, with 12 bases in between. The CDR3 extends over 12 amino acids. The germline CDR1 and CDR2 sequences are MDHEN and SYDVKM. The CDR3 nucleotides read TGTGCCAGCAGTGCCCCGGGACGTGAGCAGTACTTC. Translating gives CASSAPGREQYF.

A word on this clone: This CDR3 is also generated by other DNA sequences in the sample. The rearrangement joins TRBV6-6 to TRBJ1-2; weak D call: TRBD1 (5 bases). Per the germline V gene, CDR1 is MNHNY and CDR2 is SVGAGI (reference sequence). Trimming left V 6 bases short and J 5 bases short, with 13 bases between. The CDR3 totals 13 residues. The CDR3 sequence: CASSPGGGYGYTF. The CDR3 region has the DNA TGTGCCAGCAGCCCCGGGGGAGGGTATGGCTACACCTTC.

The chain combines TRBV5-6 with TRBJ1-3; D is ambiguous. Germline V CDR1 and CDR2: SGHDT, YYEEEE. Trimming cost V 1 base and J 0 bases, with 11 bases left between them. CDR3 length: 16 residues. The CDR3 DNA sequence: TGTGCCAGCAGCTTGCGCCGCCTGAACTCTGGAAACACCATATATTTT. It yields the protein CASSLRRLNSGNTIYF. The whole variable domain, remainder taken from reference TRBV5-6 and TRBJ1-3, is DAGVTQSPTHLIKTRGQQVTLRCSPKSGHDTVSWYQQALGQGPQFIFQYYEEEERQRGNFPDRFSGHQFPNYSSELNVNALLLGDSALYLCASSLRRLNSGNTIYFGEGSWLTVV.

The V and J genes are TRBV28 and TRBJ1-4; weak D call: TRBD1 (5 bases). Germline V gene data show CDR1 as MDHEN and CDR2 as SYDVKM. Between the trimmed V and J ends, which lost 6 bases and 11 bases, there was a span of 19 bases. CDR3 length: 14 amino acids. CDR3 coding DNA: TGTGCCAGCAGCCGGGGGTCCCTAAAGGATAAACTGTTTTTT. Translating it yields CASSRGSLKDKLFF.

The chain links TRBV4-3 to TRBJ2-7; D remains ambiguous. CDR3 length: 16 residues. Germline values: CDR1 LGHNA, CDR2 YSLEER. V lost 1 base and J lost 0, with 13 bases in between. The CDR3 DNA reads TGCGCCAGCAGCCAAGTGCAGGCCAGCGCCTCCTACGAGCAGTACTTC. This encodes CASSQVQASASYEQYF.

The chain joins TRBV28 to TRBJ1-1; D is undetermined. Germline CDR1 MDHEN, CDR2 SYDVKM. The V end lost 6 bases, the J end lost 1 base, and 15 bases lay between the germline ends. The CDR3 runs to 15 residues. CDR3 DNA sequence: TGTGCCAGCAGGCCCCCACGGATGAAGAACACTGAAGCTTTCTTT. It is translated as CASRPPRMKNTEAFF.

As regards this clone: The junction departs from germline at one end; a sequencing error may be responsible. V gene TRBV30 combines with J gene TRBJ2-7, with 10 bases that match TRBD2. Germline values: CDR1 GTSNPN, CDR2 SVGIG (reference sequence). The CDR3 has 15 amino acids. The CDR3 loop reads CAWSDTGTSAYGQYF. In DNA form, the CDR3 reads TGTGCCTGGAGTGATACCGGGACTAGCGCCTACGGGCAGTACTTC.